This paragraph covers one T cell receptor beta chain sequence. Trimming cost V 1 base and J 6 bases, with 12 bases left between them. Germline V lookup: CDR1 MGHRA, CDR2 YSYEKL. CDR3 size: 15 residues. Clones were sequenced by immunoSEQ multiplex PCR, and TCRdb holds only the in-frame ones, with some missing. Of about 60,000 clones in the sample, 88% were seen once. These data come from a study of control samples from healthy donors and cancer patients. The sample taken for sequencing was blood. This rearrangement joins TRBV4-1 to TRBJ1-4; D gene ambiguous. This TCR was sampled from a middle-aged man in good health. CDR3 DNA sequence: TGCGCCAGCAGCCAAGTCGAGACGTCCGATGAAAAACTGTTTTTT. This sequence encodes CASSQVETSDEKLFF.